This T cell receptor beta chain originates from a study of T cell repertoires in cytomegalovirus infection. Looking at the study overall: Use of recently identified HLA-C-restricted and well-studied HLA-B-restricted CMV epitopes was part of the study. Both a matching HLA type and CMV infection were indicated by public TCR beta signatures.

This clonotype has just one count. Its matching antigen is unknown. TCRdb reanalysed the reads using MiXCR and keeps one entry per CDR3 protein. The sample includes roughly 920,000 distinct CDR3 sequences, less than 40% of them seen just once. Study-level results: Adding up the frequency of public TCR beta families identified people who carried CMV plus the relevant HLA. Within the response measured ex vivo, HLA-C-restricted CMV-specific TCR beta clonotypes were dominant.

Trimming pared 7 bases from V and 5 bases from J, leaving 21 bases between. This CDR3 contains 16 residues. Per the germline V gene, CDR1 is MNHEY and CDR2 is SVGEGT. This sequence joins TRBV6-2 or TRBV6-3 and TRBJ2-1; D remains ambiguous. The sequencing here drew on cultured CD8+ T cells from PBMCs, taken from culture after CMV antigen stimulation. This clonotype originated in a human donor in good health (CMV status not recorded). Some clones in this sample may be carry-over from other donors' samples. CDR3 in DNA: TGTGCCAGCAATAAGATAACCGCCAGTAGGGACAATGAGCAGTTCTTC. Residues: CASNKITASRDNEQFF.